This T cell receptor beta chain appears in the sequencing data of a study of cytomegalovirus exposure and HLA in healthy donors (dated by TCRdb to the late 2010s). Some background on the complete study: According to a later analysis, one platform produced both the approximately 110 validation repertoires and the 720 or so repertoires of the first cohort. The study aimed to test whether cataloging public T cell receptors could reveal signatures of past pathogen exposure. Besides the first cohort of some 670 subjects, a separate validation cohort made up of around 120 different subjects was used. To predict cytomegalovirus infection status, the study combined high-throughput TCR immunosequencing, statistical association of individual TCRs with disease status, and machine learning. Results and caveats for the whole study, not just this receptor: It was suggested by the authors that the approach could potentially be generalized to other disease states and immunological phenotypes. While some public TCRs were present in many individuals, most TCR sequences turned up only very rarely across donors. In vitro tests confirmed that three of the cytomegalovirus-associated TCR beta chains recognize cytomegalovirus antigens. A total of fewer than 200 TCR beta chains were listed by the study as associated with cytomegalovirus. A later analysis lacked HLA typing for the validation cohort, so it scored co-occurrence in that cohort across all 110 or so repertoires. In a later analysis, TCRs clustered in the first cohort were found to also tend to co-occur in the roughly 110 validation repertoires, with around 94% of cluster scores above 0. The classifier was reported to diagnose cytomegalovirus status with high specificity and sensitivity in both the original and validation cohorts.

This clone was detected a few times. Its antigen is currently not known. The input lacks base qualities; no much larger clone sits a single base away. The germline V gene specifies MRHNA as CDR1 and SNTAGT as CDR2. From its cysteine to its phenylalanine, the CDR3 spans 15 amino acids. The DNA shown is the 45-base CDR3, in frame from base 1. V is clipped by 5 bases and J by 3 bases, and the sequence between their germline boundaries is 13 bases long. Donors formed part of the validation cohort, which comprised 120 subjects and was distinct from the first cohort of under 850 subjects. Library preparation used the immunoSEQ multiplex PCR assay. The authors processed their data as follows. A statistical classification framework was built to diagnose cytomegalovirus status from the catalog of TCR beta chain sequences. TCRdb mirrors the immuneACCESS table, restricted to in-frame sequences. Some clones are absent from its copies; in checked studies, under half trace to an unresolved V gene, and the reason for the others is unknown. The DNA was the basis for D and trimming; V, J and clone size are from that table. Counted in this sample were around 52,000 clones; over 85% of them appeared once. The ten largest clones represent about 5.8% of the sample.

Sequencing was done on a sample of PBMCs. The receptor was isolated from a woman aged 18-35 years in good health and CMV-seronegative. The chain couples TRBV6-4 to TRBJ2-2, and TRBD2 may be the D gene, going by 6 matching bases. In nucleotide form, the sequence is TGTGCCAGCAGTTCGGGACTCCCCGACACCGGGGAGCTGTTTTTT. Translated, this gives CASSSGLPDTGELFF.